This TCR beta chain was sequenced during a study of Tregs in tolerant kidney transplant recipients. CDR1 and CDR2 (germline): SGHNT, YENEEA. The V and J ends lost 5 bases and 4 bases respectively, with 7 bases between them. The CDR3 consists of 12 residues. TCRdb's table, derived via immunoSEQ multiplex PCR, lists solely in-frame clones and lacks some. This repertoire shows 55,000 to 70,000 clones, roughly 88% found once; its top ten account for 2% to 2.5%. The chain uses TRBV11-3 and TRBJ2-3; D is possibly TRBD2 (5 bases). The sample consisted of Tregs from blood, taken before the transplant. The receptor comes from a human donor who received a combined kidney and bone marrow transplant. The chain's CDR3 is CASSRGADTQYF. The CDR3 bases are TGTGCCAGCAGCCGGGGAGCAGATACGCAGTATTTT.